The clone carrying this TCR beta chain was seen at least ten times. The antigen remains undetermined. The CDR3 length is 13 residues. Germline V lookup: CDR1 MGHDK, CDR2 SYGVNS. V lost 3 bases, J lost 4 bases, and 9 bases lay in between. A TCRbeta library incorporating unique molecular identifiers was prepared. TCRdb re-analysed the PCR reads in MiXCR, keeping a single row per CDR3 protein. The table has some 9,000 distinct CDR3 sequences, 17% seen once. These data belong to a study of T-cell reconstitution after alpha-beta-depleted transplantation in children. Study-level points and caveats: When one year had passed after transplant, most T-cell counts and diversity came from newly produced T cells. Surviving recipient T cells and thymic progenitors underlay high day-60 TCRbeta diversity in some patients.

The material sequenced was PBMCs, mostly from graft donor cells, taken 60 days after TCRalphabeta/CD19-depleted stem cell transplant. This TCR was recovered from a girl under two years old who had a stem cell transplant for combined immunodeficiency, so the T cells may come from the graft donor. The chain has TRBV25-1 and TRBJ1-1, with D uncertain. The CDR3 coding sequence is TGTGCCAGCAGTGATAATATCGGCACTGAAGCTTTCTTT. This gives the protein CASSDNIGTEAFF.